Reported below is one T cell receptor beta chain. Its antigen is not known. TCRdb reanalysed the 5' RACE reads using MiXCR and keeps one entry per CDR3 protein. Of 450,000 to 650,000 distinct CDR3 sequences in the sample, about a fifth were seen once. Germline loops: CDR1 LNHDA, CDR2 SQIVND (reference sequence). The V end lost 9 bases, the J end lost 3 bases, and 20 bases lay between the germline ends. This CDR3 has 15 residues. The data stem from a study of T-cell memory formation after mild COVID-19. Study background: Each donor largely had its own TCR clusters. General observations from the study: Mainly CM and EM harbored the contracting CD4+ clones; mainly EMRA harbored the CD8+ ones.

The sequence derives from an adult woman who had mild COVID-19 (a few samples of this study predate the infection). Cell type and time point are not known. The sample consisted of PBMCs or a T cell subset sorted from them (not recorded which). V usage is TRBV19 and J usage is TRBJ1-1; D is possibly TRBD1 (6 bases). CDR3 DNA: TGTGCCAGCCGAGCCCATCGGACAGATTACACTGAAGCTTTCTTT. As protein: CASRAHRTDYTEAFF.